The 24 T cell receptor beta chains below all came from one sample that was sequenced in a study of blood T cell repertoires in COVID-19. The protocol was immunoSEQ multiplex PCR, while the TCRdb copy is restricted to in-frame clones and leaves out a portion. Altogether 130,000 or so clones are present, about 80% being singletons, with the ten largest covering more than 10%. Sample: peripheral blood. Receptors were obtained from a human donor in a cohort sampled during active COVID-19.

The chain joins TRBV5-4 to TRBJ1-1; D gene uncertain. The germline gives CDR1 SGHNT, CDR2 YYREEE (reference sequence). There are 15 residues in the CDR3. V lost 0 bases, J lost 0 bases, and 9 bases lay in between. The CDR3 region has the DNA TGTGCCAGCAGCTTGGGAGGCAGCATGAACACTGAAGCTTTCTTT. This codes for CASSLGGSMNTEAFF.

The chain joins TRBV7-3 to TRBJ2-3, with 9 bases identical to TRBD1. V gave up 5 bases and J gave up 2 bases; unmatched junction bases: 5. Per the germline V gene, CDR1 is SGHTA and CDR2 is FQGTGA. The CDR3 contains 15 residues. The CDR3 sequence: CASSQDRGTTDTQYF. Here the CDR3 DNA reads TGTGCCAGCAGCCAGGACAGGGGTACCACAGATACGCAGTATTTT. The variable domain in full, with the rest retrieved from reference TRBV7-3 and TRBJ2-3, is GAGVSQTPSNKVTEKGKYVELRCDPISGHTALYWYRQSLGQGPEFLIYFQGTGAADDSGLPNDRFFAVRPEGSVSTLKIQRTERGDSAVYLCASSQDRGTTDTQYFGPGTRLTVL.

The rearrangement links TRBV5-1 to TRBJ2-7, with unresolved D. CDR3 size: 13 residues. The germline V and J ends were trimmed by 4 bases and 3 bases, with 11 bases remaining between them. Germline CDR1 and CDR2: SGHRS and YFSETQ. This CDR3 reads CASSGQVNYEQYF. CDR3 in DNA: TGCGCCAGCAGCGGTCAGGTAAACTACGAGCAGTACTTC.

The table lists this clone with a count of one. The V and J genes are TRBV25-1 and TRBJ1-4; 8 nucleotides agree with TRBD1. Germline CDR1 reads MGHDK; CDR2 reads SYGVNS. The CDR3 length is 15 residues. Trimming at V came to 6 bases and at J to 8 bases, leaving 11 bases not matched to a gene. CDR3: CASSHTTGEQEKLFF. Here the CDR3 DNA reads TGTGCCAGCAGCCACACGACAGGGGAGCAGGAAAAACTGTTTTTT.

The chain employs TRBV19 and TRBJ2-7; 9 positions agree with TRBD1. After removal of 3 bases from V and 2 bases from J, the junction contained 2 bases not matched to a gene. Per the germline V gene, CDR1 is LNHDA and CDR2 is SQIVND (reference sequence). The CDR3 consists of 14 residues. The CDR3 DNA reads as TGTGCCAGTAGTATCCGGACAGGGGCCTACGAGCAGTACTTC. It translates to CASSIRTGAYEQYF.

The rearrangement joins TRBV7-8 to TRBJ1-1, with D possibly matching TRBD1 (5 bases). The germline CDR1 and CDR2 sequences are SGHVS and FQNEAQ. This CDR3 is built from 13 residues. The V and J ends lost 4 bases and 3 bases respectively, with 9 bases between them. CDR3 region: CASSWAGDTEAFF. The DNA of the CDR3 is TGTGCCAGCAGCTGGGCGGGGGACACTGAAGCTTTCTTT.

The rearrangement links TRBV5-8 to TRBJ2-2; a weak D match, TRBD1 (7 bases). Trimming pared 4 bases from V and 7 bases from J, leaving 23 bases between. Germline V gene sequence: CDR1 SGHTS, CDR2 YDEGEE. CDR3 length: 17 residues. CDR3 in amino acids: CASSPPIRGRKIGELFF. The CDR3 DNA reads TGTGCCAGCAGCCCACCTATCAGGGGGAGGAAGATCGGGGAGCTGTTTTTT. Full variable domain (outside the CDR3, taken from reference TRBV5-8 and TRBJ2-2): EAGVTQSPTHLIKTRGQQATLRCSPISGHTSVYWYQQALGLGLQFLLWYDEGEERNRGNFPPRFSGRQFPNYSSELNVNALELEDSALYLCASSPPIRGRKIGELFFGEGSRLTVL.

The V and J genes are TRBV4-1 and TRBJ1-1; maybe TRBD1 (5 bases). Per germline, CDR1 MGHRA and CDR2 YSYEKL. V lost 2 bases and J 4 bases, leaving 14 bases between the germline ends. This CDR3 is built from 15 residues. The CDR3, as DNA: TGCGCCAGCAGCCAACACCCTCAGGGCGGCACTGAAGCTTTCTTT. This gives the protein CASSQHPQGGTEAFF.

The chain uses TRBV5-6 and TRBJ1-2; 10 bases align to TRBD1. Looked up from germline, CDR1 is SGHDT and CDR2 is YYEEEE. The J segment lost 2 bases and the V segment lost 4 bases, leaving 8 bases of the junction unmatched. This CDR3 is built from 16 residues. The CDR3 DNA follows: TGTGCCAGCAGCCCCCGGACAGGGGGTGTAAACTATGGCTACACCTTC. It codes for CASSPRTGGVNYGYTF.

The chain has TRBV7-8 and TRBJ1-6; 7 bases are a match to TRBD1. From germline, CDR1 is SGHVS and CDR2 FQNEAQ. The CDR3 sequence is 17 residues long. V shed 5 bases and J 5 bases; nucleotides not matched to a gene: 12. CDR3 sequence (DNA): TGTGCCAGCAGCCCAACCCATCGACAGGGAAATAATTCACCCCTCCACTTT. This sequence encodes CASSPTHRQGNNSPLHF.

The chain is built from TRBV29-1 and TRBJ2-7; the D gene is possibly TRBD1 (5 bases). V shed 4 bases and J shed 0 bases, with 10 bases lying between them. The CDR3 has 13 residues. The germline CDR1 and CDR2 sequences are SQVTM and ANQGSEA. The CDR3 bases are TGCAGCGTTGTGTGGGGCAGCTCCTACGAGCAGTACTTC. It is translated as CSVVWGSSYEQYF.

J is TRBJ2-7 and V is TRBV30; TRBD1 aligns across 12 bases. This CDR3 is 13 amino acids long. Trimming removed 5 bases from V and 7 bases from J; junction bases left unmatched: 6. Germline lookup yields CDR1 GTSNPN and CDR2 SVGIG (reference sequence). Written as DNA, the CDR3 is TGTGCCTGGGGGGGACAGGGGGCTCGGGAGCAGTACTTC. As protein: CAWGGQGAREQYF.

This clone was recorded once. The DNA of the CDR3 is TGCAGCGTCCGGGACAGGGGAATTGGCGGGGAGCTGTTTTTT. Translating gives CSVRDRGIGGELFF. The rearrangement uses TRBV29-1 and TRBJ2-2, with 10 bases lining up with TRBD1. Germline CDR1 SQVTM, CDR2 ANQGSEA. The CDR3 loop spans 14 amino acids. V shed 6 bases, J shed 7 bases, and the junction held 8 bases outside the gene matches.

There are a few counts of this clone. The rearrangement links TRBV20-1 to TRBJ1-2; no reliable D call. Germline-derived CDR1 and CDR2 are DFQATT and SNEGSKA (reference sequence). The CDR3 covers 14 residues. Trimming removed 3 bases at V and 4 bases at J, with 15 bases between. The CDR3 spells CSASPSVAPYGYTF. The CDR3 DNA reads as TGCAGTGCTAGTCCCTCAGTGGCCCCCTATGGCTACACCTTC.

The CDR3 spells CASSGEPRPSEQYF. In nucleotides, the CDR3 is TGTGCCAGCTCCGGGGAACCCCGACCTTCCGAGCAGTACTTC. The J gene is TRBJ2-7, the V gene TRBV18; TRBD2 is a possible D gene (5 bases). V lost 6 bases to trimming and J lost 6 bases, with 18 bases between them. The CDR3 length is 14 residues. CDR1 is KGHSH and CDR2 is LQKENI in the germline V gene.

This clone was observed a single time. The J gene is TRBJ1-1, the V gene TRBV19, with 8 positions matching TRBD1. Germline CDR1 and CDR2: LNHDA and SQIVND (reference sequence). The CDR3 covers 17 residues. Losses at the gene ends were 4 bases for V and 0 bases for J; bases not matched to a gene: 10. The CDR3 is CASSTFNRGILNTEAFF. CDR3 bases: TGTGCCAGTAGTACCTTCAACAGGGGGATCTTGAACACTGAAGCTTTCTTT.

This clone was picked up a small number of times. V usage is TRBV28 and J usage is TRBJ1-5; D is undetermined. V was clipped by 3 bases and J by 2 bases, with 2 bases between them. There are 12 residues in the CDR3. Germline CDR1 is MDHEN and CDR2 is SYDVKM. CDR3 bases: TGTGCCAGCAGTTTCGGCAATCAGCCCCAGCATTTT. Encoded protein: CASSFGNQPQHF.

This chain joins TRBV6-2 or TRBV6-3 and TRBJ2-5; tentative D call: TRBD2 (6 bases). The CDR3 covers 16 residues. V lost 2 bases and J lost 4, with 17 bases in between. Germline CDR1 reads MNHEY; CDR2 reads SVGEGT. CDR3 DNA: TGTGCCAGCAGTTACCTCCGGGACCGGGGGACAGAGACCCAGTACTTC. Translating it yields CASSYLRDRGTETQYF.

The rearrangement links TRBV10-3 to TRBJ2-5; D unclear. Looked up from germline, CDR1 is ENHRY and CDR2 is SYGVKD. V lost 2 bases and J 3 bases, leaving 7 bases between the germline ends. The CDR3 extends over 13 amino acids. CDR3 coding DNA: TGTGCCATCAGTGAGCGTCAGAAAGAGACCCAGTACTTC. Protein product: CAISERQKETQYF.

The CDR3 sequence: CASSLFPHYGYTF. CDR3 coding DNA: TGTGCCAGCAGTTTATTCCCTCACTATGGCTACACCTTC. This chain links TRBV12-3 or TRBV12-4 with TRBJ1-2; D not resolved. V was cut by 2 bases and J by 3 bases, with 7 bases left in between. The length of the CDR3 is 13 residues.

In this sample, this clone turned up a few times. The chain links TRBV5-1 to TRBJ2-2; tentative D call: TRBD1 (7 bases). The CDR3 spans 13 residues. Germline V gene lookup returns CDR1 SGHRS and CDR2 YFSETQ. V was pared by 7 bases and J by 5 bases, with 12 bases between. CDR3 sequence: CASRTGGTGELFF. In DNA form, the CDR3 reads TGCGCCAGCCGGACAGGAGGGACCGGGGAGCTGTTTTTT.

V and J are TRBV29-1 and TRBJ1-4; D perhaps matches TRBD1 (6 bases). There are 14 residues in the CDR3. Germline-derived CDR1 and CDR2 are SQVTM and ANQGSEA. V dropped 8 bases and J dropped 5 bases, with 18 bases sitting between them. The CDR3 DNA follows: TGCAGCTTCACCGTTACAGGGAAGAATGAAAAACTGTTTTTT. Its protein is CSFTVTGKNEKLFF.

The chain is built from TRBV19 and TRBJ2-3, with 7 bases that match TRBD1. Germline CDR1 LNHDA, CDR2 SQIVND (reference sequence). V lost 10 bases to trimming and J lost 5 bases; unmatched junction nucleotides: 3. The CDR3 is 11 residues long. CDR3 coding DNA: TGTGCCACCCGACAGGGAGATACGCAGTATTTT. This encodes CATRQGDTQYF.

The V gene is TRBV29-1, the J gene TRBJ1-1; 7 bases fit TRBD1. The CDR3 sequence is 13 residues long. Germline V gene data show CDR1 as SQVTM and CDR2 as ANQGSEA. V shed 1 base, J shed 1 base, and the junction held 0 bases outside the gene matches. The CDR3 protein is CSVEGTGNTEAFF. CDR3 in DNA: TGCAGCGTTGAAGGGACAGGGAACACTGAAGCTTTCTTT.